One TCR beta chain is described in this entry. These data belong to a study of cytotoxic CD8 clonotypes in ibrutinib-treated CLL. The data were produced by immunoSEQ multiplex PCR, yet TCRdb's version contains in-frame clones alone and is incomplete. Altogether about 300,000 clones are present, more than 70% being singletons, with the ten largest covering about 5%. V lost 4 bases and J lost 5, with 11 bases in between. Germline V gene lookup returns CDR1 SGHTA and CDR2 FQGNSA. This CDR3 contains 13 residues. The origin of this receptor is a human donor with chronic lymphocytic leukemia. Source: PBMCs, taken at disease progression, from a patient treated with ibrutinib. This chain uses TRBV7-2 with TRBJ2-5, with a possible D match to TRBD1 (6 bases). CDR3 region: CASSSRGRETQYF. The CDR3 DNA sequence: TGTGCCAGCAGCTCCAGGGGACGGGAGACCCAGTACTTC.